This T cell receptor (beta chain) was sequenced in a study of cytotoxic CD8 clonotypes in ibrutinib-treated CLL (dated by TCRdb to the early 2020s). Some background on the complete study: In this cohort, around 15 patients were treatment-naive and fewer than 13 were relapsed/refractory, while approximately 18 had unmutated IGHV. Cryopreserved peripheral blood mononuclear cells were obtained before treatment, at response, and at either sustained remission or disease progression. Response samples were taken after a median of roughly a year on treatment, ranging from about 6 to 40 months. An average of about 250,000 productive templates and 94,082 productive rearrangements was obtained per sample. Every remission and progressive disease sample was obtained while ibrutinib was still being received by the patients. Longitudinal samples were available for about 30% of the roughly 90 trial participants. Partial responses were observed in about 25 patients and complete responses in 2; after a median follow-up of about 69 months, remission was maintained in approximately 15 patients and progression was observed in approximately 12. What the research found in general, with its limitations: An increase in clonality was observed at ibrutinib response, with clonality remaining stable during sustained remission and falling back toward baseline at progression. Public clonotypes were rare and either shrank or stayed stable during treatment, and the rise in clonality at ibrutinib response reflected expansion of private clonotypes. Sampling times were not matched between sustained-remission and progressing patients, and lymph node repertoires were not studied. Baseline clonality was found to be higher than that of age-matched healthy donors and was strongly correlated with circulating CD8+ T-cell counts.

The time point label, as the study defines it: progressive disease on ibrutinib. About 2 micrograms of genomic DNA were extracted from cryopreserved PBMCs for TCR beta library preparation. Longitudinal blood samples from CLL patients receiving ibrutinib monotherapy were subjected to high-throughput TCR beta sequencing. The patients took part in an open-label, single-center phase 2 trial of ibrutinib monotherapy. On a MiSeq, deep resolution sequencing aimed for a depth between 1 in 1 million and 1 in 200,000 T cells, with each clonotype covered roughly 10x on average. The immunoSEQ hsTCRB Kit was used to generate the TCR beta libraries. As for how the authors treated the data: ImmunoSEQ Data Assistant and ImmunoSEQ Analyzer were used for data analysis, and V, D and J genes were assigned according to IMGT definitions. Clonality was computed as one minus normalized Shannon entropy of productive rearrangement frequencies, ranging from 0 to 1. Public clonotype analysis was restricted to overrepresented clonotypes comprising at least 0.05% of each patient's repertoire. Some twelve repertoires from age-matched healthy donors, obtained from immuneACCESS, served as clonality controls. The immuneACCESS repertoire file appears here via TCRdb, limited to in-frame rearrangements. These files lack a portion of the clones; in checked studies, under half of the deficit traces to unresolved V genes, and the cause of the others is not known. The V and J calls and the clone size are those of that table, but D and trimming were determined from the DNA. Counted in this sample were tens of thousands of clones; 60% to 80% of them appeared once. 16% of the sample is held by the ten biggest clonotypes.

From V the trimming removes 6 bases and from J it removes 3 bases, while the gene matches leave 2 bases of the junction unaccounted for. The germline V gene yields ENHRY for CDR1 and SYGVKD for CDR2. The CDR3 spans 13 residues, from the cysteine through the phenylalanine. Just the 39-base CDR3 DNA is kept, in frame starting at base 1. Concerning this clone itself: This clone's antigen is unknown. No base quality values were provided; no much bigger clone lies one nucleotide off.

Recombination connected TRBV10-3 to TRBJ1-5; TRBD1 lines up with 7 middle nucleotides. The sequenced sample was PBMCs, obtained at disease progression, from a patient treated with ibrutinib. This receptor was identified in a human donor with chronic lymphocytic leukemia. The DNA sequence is TGTGCCATCAGGGACAGGATCAATCAGCCCCAGCATTTT. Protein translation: CAIRDRINQPQHF.